This TCR beta chain stems from a study of identical twins. This clonotype was counted only a few times. Trimming shortened V by 5 bases and J by 3 bases, and 8 bases separated the two germline ends. This CDR3 contains 13 residues. Germline assignment: CDR1 SGHVS and CDR2 FNYEAQ. TCRdb recomputed calls from the 5' RACE reads with MiXCR, one row per CDR3 protein. The sample consists of under 250,000 distinct CDR3 sequences, 6% to 8.5% of them appearing once. These same data were also listed under a study on yellow fever vaccine responses in identical twins.

Sequencing was done on a sample of CD8+ T cells sorted from blood. V gene TRBV7-6 combines with J gene TRBJ1-5; the D gene is possibly TRBD1 (5 bases). This TCR came from a woman between 18 and 30 years old in good health. DNA of the CDR3: TGTGCCAGCAGCCGGGGCCCCAATCAGCCCCAGCATTTT. The encoded protein is CASSRGPNQPQHF. Full variable domain (remainder filled in from reference TRBV7-6 and TRBJ1-5): GAGVSQSPRYKVTKRGQDVALRCDPISGHVSLYWYRQALGQGPEFLTYFNYEAQQDKSGLPNDRFSAERPEGSISTLTIQRTEQRDSAMYRCASSRGPNQPQHFGDGTRLSIL.